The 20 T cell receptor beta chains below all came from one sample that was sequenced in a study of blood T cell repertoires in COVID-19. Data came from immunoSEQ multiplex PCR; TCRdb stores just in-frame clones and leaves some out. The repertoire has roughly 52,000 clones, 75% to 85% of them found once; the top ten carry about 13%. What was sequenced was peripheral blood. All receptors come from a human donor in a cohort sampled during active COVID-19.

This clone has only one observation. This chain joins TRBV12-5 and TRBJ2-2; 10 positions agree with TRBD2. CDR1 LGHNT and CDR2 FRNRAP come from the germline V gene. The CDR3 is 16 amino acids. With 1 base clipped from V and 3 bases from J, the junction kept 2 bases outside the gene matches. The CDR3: CASGLDSGRYTGELFF. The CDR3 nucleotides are TGTGCTAGTGGTTTGGATAGCGGGAGGTACACCGGGGAGCTGTTTTTT.

The CDR3 coding sequence is TGTGCCAGCAGCCCCGAGCCCCCGACTAGCGGGAAGAGGCCCTACGAGCAGTACTTC. This sequence encodes CASSPEPPTSGKRPYEQYF. This rearrangement joins TRBV14 to TRBJ2-7, with 11 bases aligning to TRBD2. The CDR3 has 19 residues. Unmatched junction bases numbered 16, after V lost 4 bases and J lost 2 bases. From germline, CDR1 is SGHDN and CDR2 FVKESK.

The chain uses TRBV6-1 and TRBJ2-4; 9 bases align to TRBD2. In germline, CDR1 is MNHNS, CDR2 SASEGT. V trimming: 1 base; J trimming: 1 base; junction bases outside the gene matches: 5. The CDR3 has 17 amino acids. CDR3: CASSEVLSGRAKNIQYF. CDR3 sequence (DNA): TGTGCCAGCAGTGAAGTATTGAGCGGGAGGGCCAAAAACATTCAGTACTTC.

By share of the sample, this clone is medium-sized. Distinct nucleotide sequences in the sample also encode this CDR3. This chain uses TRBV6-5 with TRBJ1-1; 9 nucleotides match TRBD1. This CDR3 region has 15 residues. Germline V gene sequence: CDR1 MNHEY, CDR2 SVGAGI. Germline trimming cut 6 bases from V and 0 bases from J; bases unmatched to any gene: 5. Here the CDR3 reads CASRDRDRVNTEAFF. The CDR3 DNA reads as TGTGCCAGCAGAGACCGGGACAGGGTGAACACTGAAGCTTTCTTT.

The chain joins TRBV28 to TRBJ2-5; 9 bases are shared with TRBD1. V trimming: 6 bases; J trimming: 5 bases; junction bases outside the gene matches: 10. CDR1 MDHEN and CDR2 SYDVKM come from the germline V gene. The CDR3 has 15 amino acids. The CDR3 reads CASSKGQGLGETQYF. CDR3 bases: TGTGCCAGCAGCAAAGGACAGGGGTTGGGGGAGACCCAGTACTTC. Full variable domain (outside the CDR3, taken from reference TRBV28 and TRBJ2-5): DVKVTQSSRYLVKRTGEKVFLECVQDMDHENMFWYRQDPGLGLRLIYFSYDVKMKEKGDIPEGYSVSREKKERFSLILESASTNQTSMYLCASSKGQGLGETQYFGPGTRLLVL.

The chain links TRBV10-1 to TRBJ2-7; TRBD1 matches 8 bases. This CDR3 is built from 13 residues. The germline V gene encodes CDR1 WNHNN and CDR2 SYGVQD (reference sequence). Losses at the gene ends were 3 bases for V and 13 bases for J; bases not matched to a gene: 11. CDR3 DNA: TGCGCCAGCAGTGAAAGTGGGGACAGGACCCTTTACTTC. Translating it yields CASSESGDRTLYF.

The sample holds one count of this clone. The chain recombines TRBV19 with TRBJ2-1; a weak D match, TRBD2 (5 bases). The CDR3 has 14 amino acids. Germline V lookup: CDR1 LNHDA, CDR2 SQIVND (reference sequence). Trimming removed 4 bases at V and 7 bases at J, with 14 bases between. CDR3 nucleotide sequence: TGTGCCAGTAGTAATGGACGTCCGGGGAATGAGCAGTTCTTC. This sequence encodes CASSNGRPGNEQFF.

The CDR3: CASSLISRGEQFF. The CDR3 DNA sequence: TGTGCCAGCAGCTTAATTTCAAGGGGTGAGCAGTTCTTC. The V call is TRBV7-2, the J call TRBJ2-1; D is possibly TRBD1 (5 bases). Germline V gene data show CDR1 as SGHTA and CDR2 as FQGNSA. The V end was cut by 2 bases, the J end by 9 bases, with 11 bases between. The CDR3 is 13 amino acids.

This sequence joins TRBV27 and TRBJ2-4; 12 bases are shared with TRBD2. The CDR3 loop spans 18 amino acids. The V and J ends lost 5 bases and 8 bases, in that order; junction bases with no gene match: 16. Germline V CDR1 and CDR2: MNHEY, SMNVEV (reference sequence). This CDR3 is CASSVMPASGREEDIQYF. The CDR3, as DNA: TGTGCCAGCAGTGTAATGCCCGCTAGCGGGAGGGAGGAAGACATTCAGTACTTC.

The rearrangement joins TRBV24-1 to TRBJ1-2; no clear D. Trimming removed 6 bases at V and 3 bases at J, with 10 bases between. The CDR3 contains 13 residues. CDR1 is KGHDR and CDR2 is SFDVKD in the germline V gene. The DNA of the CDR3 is TGTGCCACCAGTAACAACCCAGACTATGGCTACACCTTC. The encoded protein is CATSNNPDYGYTF.

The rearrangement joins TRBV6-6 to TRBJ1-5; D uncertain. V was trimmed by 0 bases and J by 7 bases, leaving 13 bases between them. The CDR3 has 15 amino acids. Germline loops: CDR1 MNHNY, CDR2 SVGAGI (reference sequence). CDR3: CASSYSSSPGQPQHF. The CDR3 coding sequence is TGTGCCAGCAGTTACTCGTCCTCCCCGGGGCAGCCCCAGCATTTT.

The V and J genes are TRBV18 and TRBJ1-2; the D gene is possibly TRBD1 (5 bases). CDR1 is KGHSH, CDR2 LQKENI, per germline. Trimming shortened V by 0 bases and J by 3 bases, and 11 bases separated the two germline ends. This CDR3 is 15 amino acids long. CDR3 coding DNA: TGTGCCAGCTCACCACCGTGGGCCAGGGACTATGGCTACACCTTC. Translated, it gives CASSPPWARDYGYTF.

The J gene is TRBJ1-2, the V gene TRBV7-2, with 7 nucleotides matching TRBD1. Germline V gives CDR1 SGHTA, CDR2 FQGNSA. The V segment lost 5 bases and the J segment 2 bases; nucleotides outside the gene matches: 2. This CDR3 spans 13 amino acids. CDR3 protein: CASSPDRNYGYTF. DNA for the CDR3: TGTGCCAGCAGCCCGGACAGGAACTATGGCTACACCTTC.

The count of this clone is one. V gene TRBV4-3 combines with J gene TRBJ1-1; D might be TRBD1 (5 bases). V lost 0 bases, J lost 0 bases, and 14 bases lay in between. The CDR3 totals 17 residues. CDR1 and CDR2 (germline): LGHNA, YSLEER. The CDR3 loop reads CASSQDLKGPMNTEAFF. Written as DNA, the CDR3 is TGCGCCAGCAGCCAAGATCTCAAGGGGCCAATGAACACTGAAGCTTTCTTT.

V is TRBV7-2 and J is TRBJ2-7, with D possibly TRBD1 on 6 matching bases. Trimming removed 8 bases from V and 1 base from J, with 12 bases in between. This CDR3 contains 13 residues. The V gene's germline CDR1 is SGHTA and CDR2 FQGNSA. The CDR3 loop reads CASSGTRSYEQYF. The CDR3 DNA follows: TGTGCCAGCTCCGGGACACGGTCCTACGAGCAGTACTTC.

CDR3 protein: CASSLSPGLRELFF. The CDR3 bases are TGTGCCAGCAGTTTATCCCCTGGACTGCGAGAGCTGTTTTTT. This rearrangement joins TRBV28 to TRBJ2-2; the D gene is possibly TRBD2 (5 bases). Germline V gene lookup returns CDR1 MDHEN and CDR2 SYDVKM. V was shortened by 1 base and J by 11 bases, with 14 bases between the two germline ends. CDR3 size: 14 residues.

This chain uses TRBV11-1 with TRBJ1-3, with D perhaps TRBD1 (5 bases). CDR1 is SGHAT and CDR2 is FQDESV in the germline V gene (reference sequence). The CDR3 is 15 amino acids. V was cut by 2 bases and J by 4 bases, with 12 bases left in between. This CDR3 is CASSLTSGDGNTIYF. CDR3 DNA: TGTGCCAGCAGCTTAACTTCGGGGGACGGAAACACCATATATTTT.

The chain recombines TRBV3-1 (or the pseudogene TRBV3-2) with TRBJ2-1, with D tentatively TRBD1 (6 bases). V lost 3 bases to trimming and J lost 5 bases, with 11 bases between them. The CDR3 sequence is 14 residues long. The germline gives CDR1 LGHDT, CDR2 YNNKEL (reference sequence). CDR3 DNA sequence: TGTGCCAGCAGCCATCGGGACACCAACAATGAGCAGTTCTTC. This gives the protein CASSHRDTNNEQFF.

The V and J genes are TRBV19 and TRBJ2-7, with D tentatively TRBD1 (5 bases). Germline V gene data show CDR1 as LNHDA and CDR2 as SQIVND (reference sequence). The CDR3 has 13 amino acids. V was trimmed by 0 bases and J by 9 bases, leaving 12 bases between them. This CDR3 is CASSIDAGSRQYF. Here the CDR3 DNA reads TGTGCCAGTAGTATAGATGCAGGGTCTCGGCAGTACTTC.

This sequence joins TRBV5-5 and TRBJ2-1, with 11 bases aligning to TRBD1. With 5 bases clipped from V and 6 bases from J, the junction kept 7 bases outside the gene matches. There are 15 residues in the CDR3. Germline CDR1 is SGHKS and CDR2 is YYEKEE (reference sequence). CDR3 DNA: TGTGCCAGCAGTCCCGGACAGGGGGCCGTCAATGAGCAGTTCTTC. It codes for CASSPGQGAVNEQFF.